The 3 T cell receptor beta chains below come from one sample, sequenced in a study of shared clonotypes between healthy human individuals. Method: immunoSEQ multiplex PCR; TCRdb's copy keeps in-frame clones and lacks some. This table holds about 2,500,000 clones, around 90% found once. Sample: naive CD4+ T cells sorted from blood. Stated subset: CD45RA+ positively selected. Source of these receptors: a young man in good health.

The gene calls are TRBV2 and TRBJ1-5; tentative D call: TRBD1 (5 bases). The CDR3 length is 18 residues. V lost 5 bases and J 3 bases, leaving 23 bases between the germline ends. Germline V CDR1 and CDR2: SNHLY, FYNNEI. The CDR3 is CASSPPGRKESNNQPQHF. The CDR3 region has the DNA TGTGCCAGCAGTCCCCCGGGACGGAAAGAAAGTAACAATCAGCCCCAGCATTTT.

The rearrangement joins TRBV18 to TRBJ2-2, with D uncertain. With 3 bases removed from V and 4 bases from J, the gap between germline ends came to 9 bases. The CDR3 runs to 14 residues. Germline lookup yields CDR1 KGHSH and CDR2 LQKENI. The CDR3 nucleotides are TGTGCCAGCTCACCCCCAGGCTCCACCGGGGAGCTGTTTTTT. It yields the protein CASSPPGSTGELFF.

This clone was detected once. Here the CDR3 reads CASSDTAFSGNTIYF. The CDR3 bases are TGTGCCAGCAGTGACACTGCATTCTCTGGAAACACCATATATTTT. The chain links TRBV2 to TRBJ1-3; D call uncertain. Trimming pared 3 bases from V and 0 bases from J, leaving 9 bases between. The CDR3 is 15 residues long. Germline V CDR1 and CDR2: SNHLY, FYNNEI. Supplemented by reference TRBV2 and TRBJ1-3, the full variable domain reads EPEVTQTPSHQVTQMGQEVILRCVPISNHLYFYWYRQILGQKVEFLVSFYNNEISEKSEIFDDQFSVERPDGSNFTLKIRSTKLEDSAMYFCASSDTAFSGNTIYFGEGSWLTVV.